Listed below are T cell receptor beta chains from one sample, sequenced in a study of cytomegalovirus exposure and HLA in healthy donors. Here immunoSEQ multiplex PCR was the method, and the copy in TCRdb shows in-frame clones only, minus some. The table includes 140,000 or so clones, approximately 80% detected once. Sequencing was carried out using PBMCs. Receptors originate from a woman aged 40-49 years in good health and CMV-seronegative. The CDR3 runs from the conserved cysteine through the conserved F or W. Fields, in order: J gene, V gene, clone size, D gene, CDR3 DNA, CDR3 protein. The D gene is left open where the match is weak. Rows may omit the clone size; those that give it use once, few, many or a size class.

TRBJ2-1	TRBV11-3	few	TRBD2	TGTGCCAGCAGCTTAGATCAGGGTGGGACTAGCGGCTACAATGAGCAGTTCTTC	CASSLDQGGTSGYNEQFF
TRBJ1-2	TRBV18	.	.	TGTGCCAGCTCACCACCCATCAGGGCCTATGGCTACACCTTC	CASSPPIRAYGYTF
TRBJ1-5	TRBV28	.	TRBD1	TGTGCCAGCAGCCAGGGACAGGGTGAGGGGCCCCAGCATTTT	CASSQGQGEGPQHF
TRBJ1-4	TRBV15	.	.	TGTGCCACCAGCAGGGGTCAGGGGTTATCTAATGAAAAACTGTTTTTT	CATSRGQGLSNEKLFF
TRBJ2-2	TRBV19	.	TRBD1	TGTGCCAGTACCCGGGACAGGGAACCCGGGGAGCTGTTTTTT	CASTRDREPGELFF
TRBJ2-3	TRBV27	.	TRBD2	TGTGCCAGCAGTTTGTCCCCGGGAGCGGGGGCGGGTGATACGCAGTATTTT	CASSLSPGAGAGDTQYF
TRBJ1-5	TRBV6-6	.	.	TGTGCCAGCAGTTACGAGGGGCCCCAGCATTTT	CASSYEGPQHF
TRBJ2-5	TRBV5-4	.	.	TGTGCCAGCAGCTTGGCAGGGACTGAGATCCAGTACTTC	CASSLAGTEIQYF
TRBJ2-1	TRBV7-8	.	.	TGTGCCAGCAGCTTAGGAGCGTCCCAGGAGCAGTTCTTC	CASSLGASQEQFF
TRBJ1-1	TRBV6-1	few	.	TGTGCCAGCAACCAACAGGGCTTAGGGACTGAAGCTTTCTTT	CASNQQGLGTEAFF
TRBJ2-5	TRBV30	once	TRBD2	TGTGCCTGGAGTGTAGGACTAGCGGGGGTAGAGACCCAGTACTTC	CAWSVGLAGVETQYF
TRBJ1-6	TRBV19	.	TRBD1	TGTGCCAGTAGTATTGACGTGACAGGGGGTGGCTCACCCCTCCACTTT	CASSIDVTGGGSPLHF
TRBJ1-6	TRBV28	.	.	TGTGCCAGCAGTTTTTTAGGAGTGAATTCACCCCTCCACTTT	CASSFLGVNSPLHF
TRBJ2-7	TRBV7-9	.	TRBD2	TGTGCCAGCAGCTTAACACTAGCGGGGAGCTACGAGCAGTACTTC	CASSLTLAGSYEQYF
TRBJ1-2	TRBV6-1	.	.	TGTGCCAGCAGTGGAGACCCAGGGCGATATGGCTACACCTTC	CASSGDPGRYGYTF
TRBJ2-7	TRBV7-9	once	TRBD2	TGTGCCAGCGCACCCCTGTCTGGGCGGGAGGCCTTCTACGAGCAGTACTTC	CASAPLSGREAFYEQYF
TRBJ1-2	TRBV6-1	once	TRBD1	TGTGCCAGCACCCAAGAGAGGACAGGGGACTATGGCTACACCTTC	CASTQERTGDYGYTF
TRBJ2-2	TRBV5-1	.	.	TGCGCCAGCAGCTTGTATGGGGAGGCCGGGGAGCTGTTTTTT	CASSLYGEAGELFF
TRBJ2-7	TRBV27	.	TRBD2	TGTGCCAGCAGTTTTCTAGCGGGGGCCTACGAGCAGTACTTC	CASSFLAGAYEQYF
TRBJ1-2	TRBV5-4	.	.	TGTGCCAGCAGCTTGGCCGAGGGAAATGGCTACACCTTC	CASSLAEGNGYTF
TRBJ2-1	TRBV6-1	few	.	TGTGCCAGCAGTGACGTGACTAGGATCGAGCAGTTCTTC	CASSDVTRIEQFF
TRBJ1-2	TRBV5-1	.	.	TGCGCCAGCAGCTTGGATGGTCCTGGGCCGGATGGCTACACCTTC	CASSLDGPGPDGYTF
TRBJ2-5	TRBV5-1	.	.	TGCGCCAGCAGCTTCGGCACTAGTCGGGAGACCCAGTACTTC	CASSFGTSRETQYF
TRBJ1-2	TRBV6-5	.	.	TGTGCCAGCAGTTACGCGCGGGGGCGATCCTATGGCTACACCTTC	CASSYARGRSYGYTF
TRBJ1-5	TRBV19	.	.	TGTGCCAGTAGTATCAGGGCCAAAAGCAATCAGCCCCAGCATTTT	CASSIRAKSNQPQHF
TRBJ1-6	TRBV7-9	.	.	TGTGCCAGCAGCTTAGCGAGGTCACCCCTCCACTTT	CASSLARSPLHF